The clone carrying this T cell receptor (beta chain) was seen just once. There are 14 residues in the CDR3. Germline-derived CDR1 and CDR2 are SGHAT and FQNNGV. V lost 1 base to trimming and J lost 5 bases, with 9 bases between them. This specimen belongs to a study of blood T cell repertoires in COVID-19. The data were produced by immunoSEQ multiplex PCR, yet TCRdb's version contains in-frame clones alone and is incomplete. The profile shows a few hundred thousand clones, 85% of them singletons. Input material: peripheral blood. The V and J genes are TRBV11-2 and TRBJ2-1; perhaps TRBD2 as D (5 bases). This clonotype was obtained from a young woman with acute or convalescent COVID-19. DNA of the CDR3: TGTGCCAGCAGCTTAGGCGCGGGCCACAATGAGCAGTTCTTC. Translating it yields CASSLGAGHNEQFF.